A single sample gave rise to the 9 T cell receptor beta chains below, sequenced in a study of T cells in localized non-small cell lung cancer. Measured with immunoSEQ multiplex PCR; TCRdb has only the in-frame clones, and not every one. This sample has about 33,000 clones, with over 80% found just once. The input for sequencing was peripheral blood, taken before any cancer treatment. The receptor source for this set is a female donor of 60 years or more with stage I lung adenocarcinoma.

J is TRBJ2-1 and V is TRBV5-1; a possible D gene is TRBD1 (6 bases). Trimming took 7 bases from V and 7 from J, leaving 9 bases between them. Germline CDR1 and CDR2: SGHRS and YFSETQ. This CDR3 comprises 11 residues. The CDR3 loop reads CASRQANEQFF. DNA for the CDR3: TGCGCCAGCCGACAGGCGAATGAGCAGTTCTTC.

This chain uses TRBV6-5 with TRBJ2-3, with TRBD2 matching 12 bases. This CDR3 spans 14 amino acids. From germline, CDR1 is MNHEY and CDR2 SVGAGI. V gave up 6 bases and J gave up 4 bases; unmatched junction bases: 2. The CDR3 DNA follows: TGTGCCAGCAGGCTAGCGGGGGGGGCAGATACGCAGTATTTT. Amino acid sequence: CASRLAGGADTQYF.

The V call is TRBV29-1, the J call TRBJ2-1; D not certain. The CDR3 is 16 amino acids. CDR1 is SQVTM, CDR2 ANQGSEA, per germline. V was pared by 5 bases and J by 1 base, with 18 bases between. As DNA, the CDR3 is TGCAGCGTTTACCGCCAACCGATTAGGTCCTACAATGAGCAGTTCTTC. Translating gives CSVYRQPIRSYNEQFF.

The chain uses TRBV5-5 and TRBJ2-3; TRBD2 matches 10 bases. Per germline, CDR1 SGHKS and CDR2 YYEKEE (reference sequence). This CDR3 is built from 16 residues. Trimming took 4 bases from V and 6 from J; bases not matched to a gene: 11. The CDR3 region is CASSPGASGGTDTQYF. The CDR3 DNA follows: TGTGCCAGCAGCCCCGGCGCTAGCGGGGGTACGGATACGCAGTATTTT.

The J gene is TRBJ2-7, the V gene TRBV18; D gene ambiguous. Trimming removed 0 bases at V and 5 bases at J, with 11 bases between. Germline CDR1 is KGHSH and CDR2 is LQKENI. This CDR3 contains 14 residues. The CDR3 region is CASSPPTLRDEQYF. DNA for the CDR3: TGTGCCAGCTCACCACCGACCCTACGGGACGAGCAGTACTTC.

The V call is TRBV27, the J call TRBJ2-1; D is unresolved. Looked up from germline, CDR1 is MNHEY and CDR2 is SMNVEV (reference sequence). V gave up 2 bases and J gave up 0 bases, with 8 bases separating them. The CDR3 contains 15 residues. The CDR3 is CASSLGSGSYNEQFF. The CDR3 nucleotides read TGTGCCAGCAGTTTAGGCAGTGGCTCCTACAATGAGCAGTTCTTC.

This clone was detected only once. V and J are TRBV7-3 and TRBJ1-1, with D maybe TRBD1 (6 bases). The CDR3 has 13 residues. V was clipped by 5 bases and J by 4 bases, with 11 bases between them. Germline V gene lookup returns CDR1 SGHTA and CDR2 FQGTGA. The CDR3 bases are TGTGCCAGCAGCCTAGGGGGTTCCACTGAAGCTTTCTTT. It translates to CASSLGGSTEAFF.

The genes are TRBV7-9 and TRBJ1-1; 7 positions agree with TRBD1. Germline CDR1 SEHNR, CDR2 FQNEAQ (reference sequence). After removal of 5 bases from V and 7 bases from J, the junction contained 7 bases not matched to a gene. This CDR3 is 13 amino acids long. CDR3 residues: CASSEIRDSEAFF. The DNA for the CDR3 is TGTGCCAGCAGCGAGATCCGGGACAGTGAAGCTTTCTTT.

The gene calls are TRBV5-4 and TRBJ1-6, with 8 nucleotides matching TRBD1. Trimming took 3 bases from V and 10 from J; bases not matched to a gene: 9. The CDR3 is made up of 15 amino acids. Looked up from germline, CDR1 is SGHNT and CDR2 is YYREEE (reference sequence). Here the CDR3 DNA reads TGTGCCAGCAGCTGGGAGCAGGGGGCCAAGTCACCCCTCCACTTT. It yields the protein CASSWEQGAKSPLHF.